These 11 T cell receptor beta chains were sequenced from one sample in a study of blood T cell repertoires in COVID-19. Assay used: immunoSEQ multiplex PCR; TCRdb lists only in-frame clones, some missing. The sample carries over 200,000 clones, about 87% recorded once. The material sequenced was PBMCs or T cells enriched from blood (not recorded which). These TCRs come from a woman aged 25 to 39 who had been exposed to COVID-19.

This chain connects TRBV2 to TRBJ2-7; no definite D call. Germline V gene sequence: CDR1 SNHLY, CDR2 FYNNEI. The length of the CDR3 is 12 residues. With 2 bases removed from V and 3 bases from J, the gap between germline ends came to 5 bases. The CDR3, as DNA: TGTGCCAGCAGTGAACGGTTCTACGAGCAGTACTTC. Its protein product is CASSERFYEQYF.

The chain combines TRBV28 with TRBJ2-7; 9 bases match TRBD2. This CDR3 has 15 amino acids. CDR1 is MDHEN, CDR2 SYDVKM, per germline. V lost 1 base and J lost 3; bases outside the gene matches: 4. CDR3 nucleotides: TGTGCCAGCAGTTTATCCCCGACTAGCGGCTACGAGCAGTACTTC. Amino acids: CASSLSPTSGYEQYF.

This clone has just a few counts. V is TRBV5-1 and J is TRBJ1-2; no clear D gene. The CDR3 extends over 11 amino acids. V gave up 0 bases and J gave up 9 bases, with 6 bases separating them. Germline V lookup: CDR1 SGHRS, CDR2 YFSETQ. This CDR3 is CASSLDGRYTF. Written as DNA, the CDR3 is TGCGCCAGCAGCTTGGATGGCCGCTACACCTTC.

V usage is TRBV7-3 and J usage is TRBJ1-5; unclear D gene. The germline CDR1 and CDR2 sequences are SGHTA and FQGTGA. Trimming stripped 2 bases from V and 4 bases from J, with 6 bases between. The CDR3 sequence is 13 residues long. The DNA of the CDR3 is TGTGCCAGCAGCTTAGGACTTAATCAGCCCCAGCATTTT. This sequence encodes CASSLGLNQPQHF.

This sequence joins TRBV15 and TRBJ1-5, with 7 bases matching TRBD1. CDR1 is LNHNV, CDR2 YYDKDF, per germline (reference sequence). V gave up 5 bases and J gave up 8 bases; unmatched junction bases: 9. The CDR3 covers 14 residues. The CDR3 sequence is CATSLGQDVEPQHF. The DNA of the CDR3 is TGTGCCACCAGCCTTGGACAGGACGTGGAGCCCCAGCATTTT.

V and J are TRBV6-5 and TRBJ1-5; D is possibly TRBD1 (5 bases). CDR1 and CDR2 from the germline V gene are MNHEY and SVGAGI. Trimming stripped 6 bases from V and 0 bases from J, with 6 bases between. This CDR3 contains 13 residues. DNA for the CDR3: TGTGCCAGCAGGACAGCTAGCAATCAGCCCCAGCATTTT. Translating it yields CASRTASNQPQHF.

The gene calls are TRBV28 and TRBJ1-4; perhaps TRBD1 as D (5 bases). The CDR3 has 15 amino acids. CDR1 is MDHEN and CDR2 is SYDVKM in the germline V gene. The V and J ends lost 5 bases and 8 bases respectively, with 18 bases between them. CDR3 in DNA: TGTGCCAGCAGTACCCTTGGGGGGGGTAGGGAAAAACTGTTTTTT. It encodes CASSTLGGGREKLFF.

The chain recombines TRBV18 with TRBJ1-3, with TRBD1 identical over 8 bases. Germline CDR1 and CDR2: KGHSH and LQKENI. The length of the CDR3 is 16 residues. The V gene end was trimmed by 5 bases and the J gene end by 0 bases; junction bases not matched to a gene: 6. The CDR3 DNA reads as TGTGCCAGCTCATCTCGGACAGGGACCTCTGGAAACACCATATATTTT. It encodes CASSSRTGTSGNTIYF.

This clone was picked up a small number of times. V and J are TRBV5-4 and TRBJ1-2; D remains unclear. With 2 bases removed from V and 4 bases from J, the gap between germline ends came to 9 bases. Germline values: CDR1 SGHNT, CDR2 YYREEE (reference sequence). The CDR3 length is 13 residues. CDR3 protein: CASSFGHLYGYTF. The CDR3, as DNA: TGTGCCAGCAGCTTTGGGCACCTCTATGGCTACACCTTC.

J is TRBJ2-1 and V is TRBV9, with a weak D call TRBD2 (5 bases). CDR3 length equals 16 residues. V gave up 3 bases and J gave up 3 bases, with 16 bases separating them. CDR1 is SGDLS and CDR2 is YYNGEE in the germline V gene. In DNA, the CDR3 is TGTGCCAGCAGCGACTCAACGATCGAGGGCTACAATGAGCAGTTCTTC. It yields the protein CASSDSTIEGYNEQFF.

The V call is TRBV11-2, the J call TRBJ2-7; the match to TRBD2 covers 7 bases. This CDR3 is 15 amino acids long. With V trimmed by 5 bases and J by 3 bases, 10 bases remained unmatched. The germline V gene has CDR1 SGHAT and CDR2 FQNNGV. The CDR3 region is CASSLAGTNFYEQYF. CDR3 coding DNA: TGTGCCAGCAGCCTCGCCGGGACTAACTTCTACGAGCAGTACTTC.